Listed below are T cell receptor beta chains from one sample, sequenced in a study of identical twins. Each CDR3 protein gets one entry after TCRdb re-called the 5' RACE reads with MiXCR. The profile shows approximately 620,000 distinct CDR3 sequences, more than 6.5% of them singletons. Another study also made use of these data, one on yellow fever vaccine responses in identical twins.

Sequenced sample: PBMCs. Receptors were obtained from a woman younger than 30 in good health. Both conserved end residues are part of each CDR3. A D gene is named only where the DNA matches it firmly. Clone size is given for some rows only: seen once, a few or many times, or a class if the clone is expanded.

v_gene	len	d_gene	abundance	j_gene	CDR3aa	CDR3nt
TRBV19	15	.	.	TRBJ2-2	CASSIVVVVTGELFF	TGTGCCAGTAGTATAGTCGTAGTGGTCACCGGGGAGCTGTTTTTT
TRBV5-1	15	.	.	TRBJ1-1	CASSYREGRNTEAFF	TGCGCCAGCAGCTACCGGGAGGGGCGGAACACTGAAGCTTTCTTT
TRBV18	13	.	.	TRBJ2-7	CASSPANAYEQYF	TGTGCCAGCTCGCCTGCGAATGCCTACGAGCAGTACTTC
TRBV28	13	TRBD2	few	TRBJ2-1	CASKSGSYNEQFF	TGTGCCAGCAAGAGCGGGAGCTACAATGAGCAGTTCTTC
TRBV3-1	17	.	.	TRBJ2-1	CASSQDRVRISYNEQFF	TGTGCCAGCAGCCAAGATCGAGTACGGATCTCCTACAATGAGCAGTTCTTC
TRBV7-2	12	.	.	TRBJ2-7	CASRWGTYEQYF	TGTGCCAGCAGATGGGGCACCTACGAGCAGTACTTC
TRBV7-9	17	TRBD2	few	TRBJ2-5	CASSSGTSGAQQETQYF	TGTGCCAGCAGCTCCGGGACTAGCGGGGCCCAACAAGAGACCCAGTACTTC
TRBV2	15	.	few	TRBJ2-7	CASSSGAGPSYEQYF	TGTGCCAGCAGTTCTGGGGCAGGGCCTTCCTACGAGCAGTACTTC
TRBV10-3	14	.	.	TRBJ1-6	CAISAGPSNSPLHF	TGTGCCATCAGTGCGGGACCGTCCAATTCACCCCTCCACTTT
TRBV2	13	.	many	TRBJ2-3	CASSVRVLDTQYF	TGTGCCAGCAGTGTTCGTGTGCTAGATACGCAGTATTTT
TRBV7-9	13	TRBD2	.	TRBJ2-3	CASHSSGSDTQYF	TGTGCCAGCCACTCTAGCGGGAGTGATACGCAGTATTTT
TRBV14	14	.	many	TRBJ2-5	CASSYTGIRETQYF	TGTGCCAGCAGCTATACAGGGATACGAGAGACCCAGTACTTC
TRBV12-3/TRBV12-4	15	.	.	TRBJ2-5	CASRSPDTGQETQYF	TGTGCCAGCAGGTCCCCGGACACGGGGCAAGAGACCCAGTACTTC